The 14 T cell receptor beta chains below come from one sample, sequenced in a study of OX40 agonist ivuxolimab in advanced cancers. Sequencing was performed with immunoSEQ multiplex PCR; in TCRdb, only in-frame clones are kept and a portion is missing. The sample lists more than 80,000 clones; less than 95% were seen once. The sample was CD4+ or CD8+ T cells sorted from blood, taken in a trial of the OX40 agonist ivuxolimab. Every receptor here comes from an adult with an advanced solid tumor such as melanoma, head and neck, liver or kidney cancer.

The V call is TRBV7-9, the J call TRBJ1-4; no reliable D call. CDR1 is SEHNR and CDR2 is FQNEAQ in the germline V gene (reference sequence). V lost 0 bases and J 9 bases, leaving 11 bases between the germline ends. The CDR3 spans 14 residues. The CDR3 loop is CASSLAGNRQKLFF. CDR3 nucleotide sequence: TGTGCCAGCAGCTTAGCTGGAAACAGACAAAAACTGTTTTTT.

This sequence joins TRBV4-2 and TRBJ2-1; D may be TRBD2 (6 bases). V was pared by 4 bases and J by 3 bases, with 22 bases between. This CDR3 region has 18 residues. Germline CDR1 reads LGHNA; CDR2 reads YNFKEQ. The CDR3 sequence is CASSREVRLESNYNEQFF. The DNA of the CDR3 is TGTGCCAGCAGCCGAGAAGTGAGACTAGAAAGCAACTACAATGAGCAGTTCTTC.

The gene calls are TRBV5-1 and TRBJ2-2, with 8 bases that match TRBD2. J was trimmed by 0 bases and V by 4 bases; bases with no gene match: 2. Per germline, CDR1 SGHRS and CDR2 YFSETQ. This CDR3 contains 15 residues. CDR3 sequence: CASSPTSANTGELFF. DNA of the CDR3: TGCGCCAGCAGCCCGACTAGCGCGAACACCGGGGAGCTGTTTTTT.

The chain combines TRBV25-1 with TRBJ2-1, with TRBD1 matching 7 bases. The CDR3 is 16 amino acids. V gave up 6 bases and J gave up 4 bases; unmatched junction bases: 12. Germline assignment: CDR1 MGHDK and CDR2 SYGVNS. CDR3 sequence reads: CASRPPLGQMYNEQFF. The CDR3 DNA is TGTGCCAGCAGACCCCCTCTGGGACAGATGTACAATGAGCAGTTCTTC.

The sample holds a few counts of this clone. V is TRBV21-1 and J is TRBJ1-2; the table's D call TRBD1 went unverified against the DNA. TRBV21-1 is a pseudogene. The CDR3 has 18 amino acids. This CDR3 reads CASSKDGFWDKCCYGYTF. The DNA of the CDR3 is TGTGCCAGCAGCAAAGATGGATTTTGGGACAAATGTTGCTATGGCTACACCTTC.

This chain joins TRBV6-6 and TRBJ2-3, with D uncertain. Deletions cut 4 bases from V and 6 bases from J, with 8 bases between. The length of the CDR3 is 12 residues. Germline V CDR1 and CDR2: MNHNY, SVGAGI (reference sequence). The CDR3 protein is CASSFSWDTQYF. The DNA for the CDR3 is TGTGCCAGCAGTTTTAGCTGGGATACGCAGTATTTT.

This clone occurred a few times. The chain carries TRBV11-2 and TRBJ2-3; D gene uncertain. The CDR3 has 14 residues. Germline lookup yields CDR1 SGHAT and CDR2 FQNNGV. Trimming shortened V by 4 bases and J by 1 base, and 9 bases separated the two germline ends. The DNA for the CDR3 is TGTGCCAGCAGCTCCCTTACCCGCACAGATACGCAGTATTTT. This codes for CASSSLTRTDTQYF.

This chain uses TRBV18 with TRBJ2-3; D possibly corresponds to TRBD1 (6 bases). Germline CDR1 and CDR2: KGHSH and LQKENI. This CDR3 contains 16 residues. Between the trimmed V and J ends, which lost 0 bases and 2 bases, there was a span of 12 bases. The CDR3 coding sequence is TGTGCCAGCTCACCACCGAACAAGGGGGACACAGATACGCAGTATTTT. It specifies CASSPPNKGDTDTQYF.

The rearrangement joins TRBV5-1 to TRBJ2-7; 13 bases map to TRBD2. Unmatched junction bases numbered 3, after V lost 4 bases and J lost 2 bases. Per germline, CDR1 SGHRS and CDR2 YFSETQ. The length of the CDR3 is 15 residues. The CDR3 spells CASSRGLAGTYEQYF. The CDR3 nucleotides read TGCGCCAGCAGCCGGGGACTAGCGGGAACCTACGAGCAGTACTTC.

This clone showed up just a few times. The V call is TRBV6-1, the J call TRBJ1-4; D is ambiguous. V lost 6 bases, J lost 4 bases, and 9 bases lay in between. CDR1 and CDR2 (germline): MNHNS, SASEGT. This CDR3 is 13 amino acids long. The CDR3 sequence is CASRDVLNEKLFF. Here the CDR3 DNA reads TGTGCCAGCAGGGACGTTCTTAATGAAAAACTGTTTTTT.

The genes are TRBV10-1 and TRBJ2-7; the match to TRBD2 covers 13 bases. Per germline, CDR1 WNHNN and CDR2 SYGVQD (reference sequence). V lost 7 bases and J lost 5; bases outside the gene matches: 5. The CDR3 length is 14 residues. CDR3: CASTSGLAGNEQYF. CDR3 nucleotide sequence: TGCGCCAGCACCTCGGGACTAGCGGGAAACGAGCAGTACTTC.

V usage is TRBV7-8 and J usage is TRBJ2-2, with 8 positions matching TRBD1. CDR3 size: 15 residues. Germline lookup yields CDR1 SGHVS and CDR2 FQNEAQ. Unmatched junction bases numbered 7, after V lost 5 bases and J lost 5 bases. CDR3 amino acids: CASSRGQGRTGELFF. In DNA, the CDR3 is TGTGCCAGCAGCCGAGGACAGGGAAGAACCGGGGAGCTGTTTTTT. The full variable domain, with the rest looked up from reference TRBV7-8 and TRBJ2-2, is GAGVSQSPRYKVAKRGQDVALRCDPISGHVSLFWYQQALGQGPEFLTYFQNEAQLDKSGLPSDRFFAERPEGSVSTLKIQRTQQEDSAVYLCASSRGQGRTGELFFGEGSRLTVL.

This chain links TRBV7-9 with TRBJ2-7; 10 nucleotides align to TRBD2. V lost 3 bases, J lost 2 bases, and 10 bases stayed unmatched. The CDR3 length is 17 residues. The germline V gene has CDR1 SEHNR and CDR2 FQNEAQ (reference sequence). DNA of the CDR3: TGTGCCAGCAGCTTGACCCCGACTAGCGGGCGAACCTACGAGCAGTACTTC. It yields the protein CASSLTPTSGRTYEQYF.

The chain carries TRBV7-9 and TRBJ2-4, with D perhaps TRBD2 (5 bases). The CDR3 has 17 residues. Trimming cost V 2 bases and J 2 bases, with 16 bases left between them. Germline V gene lookup returns CDR1 SEHNR and CDR2 FQNEAQ (reference sequence). CDR3 nucleotides: TGTGCCAGCAGCTTAATGGGCCCCCTCGGGACCAAAAACATTCAGTACTTC. Translating it yields CASSLMGPLGTKNIQYF.